The sequence of this TCR beta chain was determined in a study of cytomegalovirus exposure and HLA in healthy donors (dated by TCRdb to 2016 to 2017). Describing the broader study: The roughly 670 repertoires of the first cohort and the roughly 120 validation repertoires were produced on the same platform, according to a later analysis. In addition to the first cohort of approximately 650 subjects, a separate validation cohort of approximately 110 different subjects was used. The study was designed to test whether signatures of past pathogen exposure could be identified by cataloging public T cell receptors. The study combined high-throughput TCR immunosequencing, statistical association of individual TCRs with disease status, and machine learning to predict cytomegalovirus infection status. General findings and caveats noted by the study authors: All 120 or so repertoires were used to score co-occurrence in the validation cohort in a later analysis, because that analysis had no HLA typing for the cohort. In a later analysis, TCRs clustered in the first cohort were found to also tend to co-occur in the 120 or so validation repertoires, with roughly 93% of cluster scores above 0. A total of fewer than 200 TCR beta chains were listed by the study as associated with cytomegalovirus. The classifier was reported to diagnose cytomegalovirus status with high specificity and sensitivity in both the original and validation cohorts. Three of the identified cytomegalovirus-associated TCR beta chains were confirmed in vitro to be specific for cytomegalovirus antigens. Most TCR sequences were observed very rarely across donors, whereas some public TCRs were present in many individuals. The authors suggested that the approach could potentially be extended to other disease states and immunological phenotypes.

The method behind the library was the immunoSEQ multiplex PCR assay. Under the source paper's analysis protocol: A statistical classification framework was built to diagnose cytomegalovirus status from the catalog of TCR beta chain sequences. Imported from immuneACCESS, the table was reduced by TCRdb to in-frame sequences with V and J called. These copies leave out some clones; in studies compared against another copy, an unresolved V gene accounts for under half, and the cause of the remainder is not known. That table is the source of V, J and clone size, and D and trimming were worked out from the DNA. The sample includes about 110,000 clones, with roughly 95% observed a single time. Jointly, the top ten make up 0.67% of the sample. The donors belonged to the validation cohort of about 130 subjects, which was separate from the roughly 670-subject first cohort. V and J are trimmed by 2 bases and 6 bases, and the gene matches miss 5 bases of the junction. Taken from cysteine to phenylalanine, the CDR3 has 15 residues. CDR3 DNA is the only sequence kept; it has 45 bases, read in frame from the first base. The germline V gene supplies CDR1 MNHEY and CDR2 SVGAGI.

In regard to this clone: Its antigen is unknown. One base away there is no much larger clone; base qualities are not given.

The sample taken for sequencing was PBMCs. The sequence was collected from a woman between 18 and 29 years old in good health and CMV-seronegative. The rearrangement joined TRBV6-5 to TRBJ1-5; 9 central nucleotides agree with TRBD1. The CDR3 has the sequence CASSYGGQGGQPQHF. In nucleotide form, the sequence is TGTGCCAGCAGTTACGGGGGACAGGGCGGTCAGCCCCAGCATTTT.